This T cell receptor (beta chain) was captured by sequencing in a study of blood T cell repertoires in COVID-19. As for the study in general: COVID-19 samples, acute and convalescent, were from the United States, Italy and Spain.

The CDR3 is made up of 15 amino acids. Germline values: CDR1 KGHSH, CDR2 LQKENI. The V gene lost 4 bases and the J gene lost 4 bases, with 16 bases spanning the gap. Original data processing: Amplification from reference gene primers served as the basis for estimated nucleated cell counts. Sequencing used immunoSEQ multiplex PCR; TCRdb keeps in-frame clones, though not all of them. V, J and clone size derive from that table, while D and trimming were established from the DNA sequence. The repertoire has approximately 190,000 clones, 84% of them found once; the top ten carry less than 20%. The chain uses TRBV18 and TRBJ1-1; D is possibly TRBD1 (5 bases). The sequence was obtained from a human donor in a cohort sampled during active COVID-19. The sample was peripheral blood. This chain's CDR3 is CASSLRGKVPTEAFF. CDR3 nucleotide sequence: TGTGCCAGCTCACTTAGGGGCAAGGTCCCCACTGAAGCTTTCTTT.